The 30 T cell receptor beta chains below all came from one sample that was sequenced in a study of blood T cell repertoires in COVID-19. Some clones are missing from TCRdb's copy, which holds only in-frame ones; the method was immunoSEQ multiplex PCR. The sample lists fewer than 250,000 clones; approximately 89% were seen once. Sequenced: peripheral blood. These receptors were obtained from a woman aged 55-69 years who had recovered from COVID-19.

The sample holds many counts of this clone. This rearrangement joins TRBV29-1 to TRBJ2-2; 8 nucleotides agree with TRBD1. The junction had 7 bases not matched to a gene; V was cut back by 3 bases and J by 1 base. Germline assignment: CDR1 SQVTM and CDR2 ANQGSEA. CDR3 length equals 16 residues. The chain's CDR3 is CSVDLFDRGNTGELFF. CDR3 nucleotide sequence: TGCAGCGTTGACCTGTTCGACAGGGGGAACACCGGGGAGCTGTTTTTT.

The chain combines TRBV11-2 with TRBJ1-1, with a weak D call TRBD1 (6 bases). Germline V CDR1 and CDR2: SGHAT, FQNNGV. Trimming stripped 6 bases from V and 2 bases from J, with 10 bases between. The CDR3 runs to 13 residues. In DNA, the CDR3 is TGTGCCAGCAGGCGGACAGATAACACTGAAGCTTTCTTT. Its protein is CASRRTDNTEAFF.

The chain combines TRBV7-9 with TRBJ2-1, with 8 nucleotides matching TRBD2. Germline V gene data show CDR1 as SEHNR and CDR2 as FQNEAQ (reference sequence). The CDR3 sequence is 13 residues long. The junction had 12 bases not matched to a gene; V was cut back by 10 bases and J by 10 bases. This CDR3 reads CATLQPGGYEQFF. CDR3 DNA sequence: TGTGCCACCTTGCAACCGGGGGGGTACGAGCAGTTCTTC.

The J gene is TRBJ2-7, the V gene TRBV4-1; 7 nucleotides match TRBD1. The CDR3 has 14 residues. The J segment lost 3 bases and the V segment lost 4 bases, leaving 6 bases of the junction unmatched. CDR1 and CDR2 (germline): MGHRA, YSYEKL. Here the CDR3 reads CASSRTGNFYEQYF. The CDR3, as DNA: TGCGCCAGCAGCCGGACAGGTAACTTCTACGAGCAGTACTTC.

The chain combines TRBV4-1 with TRBJ2-7; tentatively, D is TRBD1 (6 bases). Trimming stripped 3 bases from V and 2 bases from J, with 20 bases between. This CDR3 region has 17 residues. Per the germline V gene, CDR1 is MGHRA and CDR2 is YSYEKL. The CDR3 here is CASSQAPWRTATYEQYF. CDR3 bases: TGCGCCAGCAGCCAGGCACCGTGGCGGACAGCGACCTACGAGCAGTACTTC.

The genes are TRBV7-9 and TRBJ2-3; the match to TRBD2 covers 12 bases. This CDR3 comprises 14 residues. After removal of 4 bases from V and 6 bases from J, the junction contained 2 bases not matched to a gene. The germline gives CDR1 SEHNR, CDR2 FQNEAQ (reference sequence). The CDR3 bases are TGTGCCAGCAGCTCTAGCGGGGGGGCCGATACGCAGTATTTT. Residues: CASSSSGGADTQYF.

In the case of this clone: Different DNA sequences within this sample yield the same CDR3. The chain recombines TRBV19 with TRBJ1-3, with TRBD1 matching over 7 bases. CDR1 is LNHDA and CDR2 is SQIVND in the germline V gene (reference sequence). The junction had 2 bases not matched to a gene; V was cut back by 3 bases and J by 0 bases. The CDR3 totals 15 residues. In DNA form, the CDR3 reads TGTGCCAGTAGTATTGGGGACAGCTCTGGAAACACCATATATTTT. It specifies CASSIGDSSGNTIYF.

The CDR3 sequence is CASSLEQGPGTEAFF. For the CDR3, the DNA is TGTGCCAGCTCACTTGAACAGGGCCCGGGAACTGAAGCTTTCTTT. The rearrangement uses TRBV18 and TRBJ1-1; D is possibly TRBD1 (6 bases). Trimming took 4 bases from V and 5 from J, leaving 17 bases between them. This CDR3 has 15 residues. Germline loops: CDR1 KGHSH, CDR2 LQKENI.

This clone was picked up many times. The rearrangement joins TRBV7-9 to TRBJ1-4; tentatively, D is TRBD1 (5 bases). V was shortened by 7 bases and J by 5 bases, with 14 bases between the two germline ends. CDR3 length equals 14 residues. CDR1 is SEHNR and CDR2 is FQNEAQ in the germline V gene (reference sequence). CDR3 sequence (DNA): TGTGCCAGCACCCCCGCGGGGCGGAATGAAAAACTGTTTTTT. Protein product: CASTPAGRNEKLFF.

The chain has TRBV5-1 and TRBJ2-1; D is perhaps TRBD2 (5 bases). CDR3 length: 13 amino acids. CDR1 is SGHRS and CDR2 is YFSETQ in the germline V gene. Trimming pared 0 bases from V and 7 bases from J, leaving 8 bases between. CDR3 amino acids: CASSLGSGNEQFF. Here the CDR3 DNA reads TGCGCCAGCAGCTTGGGATCGGGGAATGAGCAGTTCTTC.

The V call is TRBV12-3 or TRBV12-4, the J call TRBJ1-2, with 11 bases that match TRBD1. Unmatched junction bases numbered 3, after V lost 5 bases and J lost 7 bases. This CDR3 has 13 amino acids. The CDR3 coding sequence is TGTGCCAGCAGTAAGGACAGGGGGCTTGGCTACACCTTC. This encodes CASSKDRGLGYTF.

This chain uses TRBV28 with TRBJ2-3; perhaps TRBD1 as D (6 bases). Between the trimmed V and J ends, which lost 3 bases and 6 bases, there was a span of 10 bases. The CDR3 has 13 amino acids. Germline CDR1 reads MDHEN; CDR2 reads SYDVKM. CDR3 sequence reads: CASSFFRGDTQYF. As DNA, the CDR3 is TGTGCCAGCAGTTTTTTTAGGGGGGATACGCAGTATTTT. Complete variable domain (other parts from reference TRBV28 and TRBJ2-3): DVKVTQSSRYLVKRTGEKVFLECVQDMDHENMFWYRQDPGLGLRLIYFSYDVKMKEKGDIPEGYSVSREKKERFSLILESASTNQTSMYLCASSFFRGDTQYFGPGTRLTVL.

This clone was picked up one time. The genes are TRBV28 and TRBJ2-3; 8 bases align to TRBD1. Germline CDR1 and CDR2: MDHEN and SYDVKM. The CDR3 consists of 14 residues. V gave up 6 bases and J gave up 3 bases; unmatched junction bases: 5. The CDR3, as DNA: TGTGCCAGCAGCGACAGGGGAAGGACAGATACGCAGTATTTT. Its translation: CASSDRGRTDTQYF.

This chain joins TRBV3-1 (or the pseudogene TRBV3-2) and TRBJ1-4; D unclear. The CDR3 loop spans 13 amino acids. V shed 3 bases and J shed 8 bases, with 10 bases lying between them. The germline CDR1 and CDR2 sequences are LGHDT and YNNKEL (reference sequence). The CDR3 loop is CASSQEAGEKLFF. The CDR3, as DNA: TGTGCCAGCAGCCAGGAGGCGGGCGAAAAACTGTTTTTT.

V usage is TRBV7-2 and J usage is TRBJ2-7; maybe TRBD2 (6 bases). The germline V gene has CDR1 SGHTA and CDR2 FQGNSA. This CDR3 contains 16 residues. V lost 1 base, J lost 2 bases, and 15 bases lay in between. The CDR3 here is CASSLEEGPTPYEQYF. The CDR3 nucleotides read TGTGCCAGCAGCTTAGAGGAGGGCCCCACTCCCTACGAGCAGTACTTC.

The chain uses TRBV7-2 and TRBJ1-2; 7 positions agree with TRBD1. With 4 bases clipped from V and 7 bases from J, the junction kept 9 bases outside the gene matches. This CDR3 has 14 amino acids. CDR1 is SGHTA, CDR2 FQGNSA, per germline. For the CDR3, the DNA is TGTGCCAGCAGCTCGGGGACAGAGCGACTTGGCTACACCTTC. It encodes CASSSGTERLGYTF.

This sequence joins TRBV7-3 and TRBJ2-6, with no clear D. Trimming removed 2 bases at V and 1 base at J, with 3 bases between. Per germline, CDR1 SGHTA and CDR2 FQGTGA. The CDR3 contains 14 residues. The CDR3 loop is CASSLESGANVLTF. The DNA for the CDR3 is TGTGCCAGCAGCTTAGAGTCTGGGGCCAACGTCCTGACTTTC. The variable domain in full, with the rest retrieved from reference TRBV7-3 and TRBJ2-6, is GAGVSQTPSNKVTEKGKYVELRCDPISGHTALYWYRQSLGQGPEFLIYFQGTGAADDSGLPNDRFFAVRPEGSVSTLKIQRTERGDSAVYLCASSLESGANVLTFGAGSRLTVL.

This clone was picked up one time. This chain joins TRBV6-2 or TRBV6-3 and TRBJ1-2, with 8 bases fitting TRBD1. The germline gives CDR1 MNHEY, CDR2 SVGEGT. The CDR3 extends over 13 amino acids. J gave up 14 bases and V 7 bases, and 15 bases lay outside the gene matches. CDR3 bases: TGTGCCAGCACCCCCGGGACAGGAAAGGTGTGTACCTTC. Protein: CASTPGTGKVCTF.

The V gene is TRBV7-2, the J gene TRBJ2-7, with D perhaps TRBD1 (6 bases). The CDR3 is made up of 14 amino acids. The germline gives CDR1 SGHTA, CDR2 FQGNSA. Trimming took 1 base from V and 4 from J, leaving 11 bases between them. The CDR3 loop is CASSLGGPAYEQYF. The CDR3 region has the DNA TGTGCCAGCAGCTTAGGGGGGCCCGCGTACGAGCAGTACTTC.

The V gene is TRBV27, the J gene TRBJ2-1, with 15 bases matching TRBD2. This CDR3 has 15 amino acids. CDR1 and CDR2 (germline): MNHEY, SMNVEV (reference sequence). J gave up 5 bases and V 7 bases, and 3 bases lay outside the gene matches. The CDR3 nucleotides are TGTGCCAGCACCGGACTAGCGGGGGGGGACAATGAGCAGTTCTTC. Translation: CASTGLAGGDNEQFF.

The V gene is TRBV29-1, the J gene TRBJ1-1; the D gene is possibly TRBD1 (6 bases). The ends were cut back, 4 bases at V and 0 bases at J, with 9 bases in the middle. Germline values: CDR1 SQVTM, CDR2 ANQGSEA. The CDR3 spans 13 residues. The CDR3 bases are TGCAGCGTTGTGGGGGCAGTGAACACTGAAGCTTTCTTT. Translation gives CSVVGAVNTEAFF.

V is TRBV19 and J is TRBJ2-7; 7 bases are shared with TRBD1. Germline CDR1 is LNHDA and CDR2 is SQIVND (reference sequence). CDR3 size: 14 residues. V was pared by 3 bases and J by 3 bases, with 5 bases of the junction left unmatched. The CDR3 loop is CASSIRQGGYEQYF. DNA for the CDR3: TGTGCCAGTAGTATTCGACAGGGTGGCTACGAGCAGTACTTC.

This chain joins TRBV6-6 and TRBJ1-2; TRBD1 is a possible D gene (6 bases). The CDR3 is 15 residues long. V lost 5 bases and J lost 7, with 20 bases in between. The germline V gene has CDR1 MNHNY and CDR2 SVGAGI (reference sequence). The CDR3 protein is CASSPRTVGWGGYTF. The CDR3 DNA sequence: TGTGCCAGCAGTCCCCGGACAGTCGGATGGGGTGGCTACACCTTC.

The V and J genes are TRBV10-3 and TRBJ1-1, with a tentative D call TRBD1 (6 bases). Trimming left V 3 bases short and J 7 bases short, with 9 bases between. Germline lookup yields CDR1 ENHRY and CDR2 SYGVKD. The CDR3 totals 12 residues. DNA of the CDR3: TGTGCCATCAGTGATACGACAGGTGAAGCTTTCTTT. This gives the protein CAISDTTGEAFF.

DNA for the CDR3: TGTGCCAGCAGCGGCGGGACAGGGGGTTTTTACGAGCAGTACTTC. It specifies CASSGGTGGFYEQYF. The chain recombines TRBV7-8 with TRBJ2-7; TRBD1 matches at 11 bases. The CDR3 totals 15 residues. J was trimmed by 4 bases and V by 5 bases; bases with no gene match: 7. CDR1 is SGHVS and CDR2 is FQNEAQ in the germline V gene.

The J gene is TRBJ1-2, the V gene TRBV6-5; TRBD1 matches 9 bases. This CDR3 contains 13 residues. The germline V gene has CDR1 MNHEY and CDR2 SVGAGI. V dropped 7 bases and J dropped 6; count of bases not matched to a gene: 6. CDR3 DNA sequence: TGTGCCAGCACCTTGGACAGGGGAGATGGCTACACCTTC. It codes for CASTLDRGDGYTF.

Here the CDR3 reads CASTSSRDHPQPQHF. In DNA form, the CDR3 reads TGTGCCAGCACCTCCAGCAGGGATCATCCTCAGCCCCAGCATTTT. The chain joins TRBV6-6 to TRBJ1-5; maybe TRBD1 (5 bases). Deletions cut 7 bases from V and 6 bases from J, with 19 bases between. CDR1 is MNHNY and CDR2 is SVGAGI in the germline V gene (reference sequence). The CDR3 contains 15 residues.

V and J are TRBV7-2 and TRBJ2-2; D is perhaps TRBD1 (6 bases). This CDR3 is built from 16 residues. Trimming took 2 bases from V and 0 from J, leaving 10 bases between them. Germline CDR1 SGHTA, CDR2 FQGNSA. The CDR3 loop is CASSLSRGPNTGELFF. CDR3 bases: TGTGCCAGCAGCTTATCCAGGGGTCCGAACACCGGGGAGCTGTTTTTT.

At least ten counts were recorded for this clone. The J gene is TRBJ2-7, the V gene TRBV5-1, with D maybe TRBD1 (6 bases). V was trimmed by 0 bases and J by 7 bases, leaving 14 bases between them. The CDR3 sequence is 14 residues long. CDR1 and CDR2 (germline): SGHRS, YFSETQ. CDR3 bases: TGCGCCAGCAGCTTGGCACTACAGGGTTGGGAGCAGTACTTC. This codes for CASSLALQGWEQYF.

This chain joins TRBV28 and TRBJ1-2; D is possibly TRBD1 (6 bases). The CDR3 has 12 residues. V lost 4 bases to trimming and J lost 8 bases, with 11 bases between them. Per the germline V gene, CDR1 is MDHEN and CDR2 is SYDVKM. CDR3 region: CASSSGTYGYTF. CDR3 coding DNA: TGTGCCAGCAGTTCAGGGACATACGGCTACACCTTC.